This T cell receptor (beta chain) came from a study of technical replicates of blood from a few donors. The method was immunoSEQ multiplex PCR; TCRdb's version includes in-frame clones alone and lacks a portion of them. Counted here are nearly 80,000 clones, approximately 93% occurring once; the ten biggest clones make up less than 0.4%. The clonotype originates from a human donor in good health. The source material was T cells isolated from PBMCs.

CDR3 amino acids: CASSPGPGLAHNEQFF. The CDR3 region has the DNA TGTGCCAGCAGCCCCGGGCCGGGACTAGCACACAATGAGCAGTTCTTC. The chain combines TRBV7-9 with TRBJ2-1; TRBD2 agrees at 9 bases. Trimming at V came to 5 bases and at J to 5 bases, leaving 10 bases not matched to a gene. The V gene's germline CDR1 is SEHNR and CDR2 FQNEAQ (reference sequence). This CDR3 has 16 residues.